Detailed here is one T cell receptor (beta chain). Its specificity is not known. CDR3 length: 14 amino acids. V was shortened by 8 bases and J by 0 bases, with 14 bases between the two germline ends. Germline CDR1 is SNHLY and CDR2 is FYNNEI. Specified time point: cycle 4 day 1 (C4D1), after 5 to 7 weeks of nivolumab. Following autologous stem cell transplantation, relapse occurred in every patient, and exposure to brentuximab vedotin varied. Best responses were complete response, partial response or progressive disease. The sample belongs to a study of PD-1 blockade in classical Hodgkin lymphoma. Study overall: Nivolumab 3 mg/kg was given intravenously every 2 weeks.

Study findings and constraints: TCR diversity rose significantly by C4D1 in CD4+ but not CD8+ cells. Newly diagnosed patients were reported to exhibit reduced baseline TCR diversity relative to healthy donors.

Libraries were prepared by immunoSEQ multiplex PCR; TCRdb keeps only in-frame clonotypes and omits some of them. Seen here are about 24,000 clones, less than 75% observed once, and the top ten hold over 15%. This chain joins TRBV2 and TRBJ2-7; D gene ambiguous. The clonotype originates from a human donor with classical Hodgkin lymphoma. The material was peripheral blood mononuclear cells (PBMCs), obtained before the fourth cycle of nivolumab. The CDR3 nucleotides read TGTGCCAGCTCTGAGGACCGGAGCTCCTACGAGCAGTACTTC. Its translation is CASSEDRSSYEQYF.